The 8 T cell receptor beta chains presented below share a single source sample, sequenced in a study of control samples from healthy donors and cancer patients. Measured with immunoSEQ multiplex PCR; TCRdb has only the in-frame clones, and not every one. The table lists about 100,000 clones, roughly 87% of them singletons. Input material: blood. These receptor sequences come from a woman between 50 and 59 years old in good health.

The rearrangement links TRBV6-5 to TRBJ1-2, with 7 bases matching TRBD1. The trim removed 6 bases at V and 6 bases at J, leaving 7 bases unmatched. In germline, CDR1 is MNHEY, CDR2 SVGAGI. The CDR3 loop spans 13 amino acids. The CDR3 region is CASSGRGLHGYTF. The DNA for the CDR3 is TGTGCCAGCAGCGGCAGGGGGTTACATGGCTACACCTTC.

For this clone: Additional DNA sequences in this sample encode the identical CDR3. This sequence joins TRBV19 and TRBJ2-1, with TRBD2 identical over 9 bases. Trimming cost V 4 bases and J 7 bases; bases outside gene matches: 5. Germline assignment: CDR1 LNHDA and CDR2 SQIVND (reference sequence). The CDR3 runs 14 residues. CDR3: CASSSGGAFNEQFF. The CDR3 region has the DNA TGTGCCAGTAGTAGCGGGGGGGCATTTAATGAGCAGTTCTTC.

This chain links TRBV6-5 with TRBJ2-3; D is possibly TRBD2 (6 bases). The ends were cut back, 11 bases at V and 6 bases at J, with 21 bases in the middle. CDR3 length: 14 residues. Germline V gene sequence: CDR1 MNHEY, CDR2 SVGAGI. The chain's CDR3 is CACMQSGEADTQYF. CDR3 coding DNA: TGTGCCTGCATGCAGTCGGGGGAAGCGGATACGCAGTATTTT.

The rearrangement links TRBV2 to TRBJ1-5; no clear D. V gave up 5 bases and J gave up 4 bases, with 12 bases separating them. This CDR3 comprises 14 residues. Germline CDR1 and CDR2: SNHLY and FYNNEI. The CDR3 DNA reads as TGTGCCAGCAGTATCGACGGTCGGAATCAGCCCCAGCATTTT. Protein sequence: CASSIDGRNQPQHF.

The CDR3 DNA reads as TGTGCCAGCTCGCAGGTACCCGGGGCCAACGTCCTGACTTTC. This encodes CASSQVPGANVLTF. This chain links TRBV18 with TRBJ2-6; D call uncertain. CDR3 size: 14 residues. Trimming took 6 bases from V and 4 from J, leaving 10 bases between them. Germline V gene sequence: CDR1 KGHSH, CDR2 LQKENI.

This clone was counted at least ten times. V is TRBV19 and J is TRBJ2-1; a weak D match, TRBD2 (6 bases). Germline loops: CDR1 LNHDA, CDR2 SQIVND (reference sequence). The V end lost 5 bases, the J end lost 6 bases, and 17 bases lay between the germline ends. The CDR3 is 15 amino acids. CDR3 in amino acids: CASSPPGSRFNEQFF. The CDR3 DNA follows: TGTGCCAGTAGTCCCCCCGGGAGCAGGTTCAATGAGCAGTTCTTC.

The chain uses TRBV10-3 and TRBJ2-1; D is undetermined. Germline values: CDR1 ENHRY, CDR2 SYGVKD. The CDR3 spans 15 residues. Trimming left V 0 bases short and J 5 bases short, with 11 bases between. The chain's CDR3 is CAISESVIEDNEQFF. CDR3 DNA sequence: TGTGCCATCAGTGAGTCTGTGATTGAGGACAATGAGCAGTTCTTC.

The chain recombines TRBV27 with TRBJ2-7, with 7 bases aligning to TRBD2. Germline CDR1 reads MNHEY; CDR2 reads SMNVEV (reference sequence). V shed 7 bases, J shed 1 base, and the junction held 10 bases outside the gene matches. The CDR3 totals 15 residues. For the CDR3, the DNA is TGTGCCAGCACCTCGGTCGGGCGGGGGTCCTACGAGCAGTACTTC. This gives the protein CASTSVGRGSYEQYF.